What follows describes a single T cell receptor (beta chain). This sample is part of a study of blood T cell repertoires in COVID-19. Study background: The samples span acute and convalescent COVID-19 from the United States, Italy and Spain. In each case, the material was cDNA or gDNA derived from T cells, B-cell-depleted T cells, or PBMCs.

Per the study methods: Amplification with reference gene primers provided the estimates of nucleated cell counts. The table came from immunoSEQ multiplex PCR; TCRdb's copy has only in-frame clones and leaves some out. V, J and clone size are those of that table, while D and trimming were read from the DNA. The sample lists 110,000 or so clones; more than 80% were seen once. The CDR3 totals 13 residues. V was shortened by 5 bases and J by 0 bases, with 4 bases between the two germline ends. Germline V gives CDR1 SGHTA, CDR2 FQGTGA. The V and J genes are TRBV7-3 and TRBJ2-2; D uncertain. The sequenced sample consisted of peripheral blood. The clonotype comes from a woman aged 50 to 60 with acute or convalescent COVID-19. The CDR3 DNA sequence: TGTGCCAGCAGCCCCGCGAACACCGGGGAGCTGTTTTTT. Its translation is CASSPANTGELFF. Full variable domain (rest looked up from reference TRBV7-3 and TRBJ2-2): GAGVSQTPSNKVTEKGKYVELRCDPISGHTALYWYRQSLGQGPEFLIYFQGTGAADDSGLPNDRFFAVRPEGSVSTLKIQRTERGDSAVYLCASSPANTGELFFGEGSRLTVL.